This T cell receptor beta chain emerged from a study of response to subunit inactivated influenza vaccine. This clonotype has a handful of counts. MiXCR, run by TCRdb on the RT-PCR reads, gives a single entry per CDR3 protein. The sample records about 570,000 distinct CDR3 sequences, around 10% being singletons. Per germline, CDR1 DFQATT and CDR2 SNEGSKA (reference sequence). Trimming removed 3 bases at V and 6 bases at J, with 12 bases between. The CDR3 runs to 12 residues. The sample was also reused in another study, on T cells expressing NK-cell markers. That report notes: What made the TCR beta cDNA was 5'RACE template switching with UMIs.

This specimen was PBMCs from blood, taken on the day of vaccination. The sequence came from a man aged 50 to 60 who received an inactivated influenza vaccine. V and J are TRBV20-1 and TRBJ2-7; possible D gene TRBD2, 5 bases. The CDR3 DNA is TGCAGTGCTAGGACGGACTCAGCCGAGCAGTACTTC. It yields the protein CSARTDSAEQYF.